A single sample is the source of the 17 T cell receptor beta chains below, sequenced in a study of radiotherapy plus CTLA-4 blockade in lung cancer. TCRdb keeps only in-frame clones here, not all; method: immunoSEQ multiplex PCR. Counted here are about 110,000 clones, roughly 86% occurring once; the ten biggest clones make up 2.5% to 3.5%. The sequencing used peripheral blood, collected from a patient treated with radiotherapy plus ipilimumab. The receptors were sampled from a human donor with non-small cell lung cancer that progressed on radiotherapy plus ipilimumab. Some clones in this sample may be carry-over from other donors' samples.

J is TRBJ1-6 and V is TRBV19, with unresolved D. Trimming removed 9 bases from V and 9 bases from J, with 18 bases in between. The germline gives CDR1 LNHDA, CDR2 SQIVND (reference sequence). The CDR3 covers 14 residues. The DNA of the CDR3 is TGTGCCAGCCGGGCCGATGGCGGAAGTTCACCCCTCCACTTT. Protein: CASRADGGSSPLHF.

Here the CDR3 reads CASSLSGNNQPQHF. CDR3 sequence (DNA): TGTGCCAGCAGCTTAAGCGGTAACAATCAGCCCCAGCATTTT. The chain couples TRBV7-2 to TRBJ1-5; no reliable D call. CDR1 and CDR2 from the germline V gene are SGHTA and FQGNSA. The CDR3 runs 14 residues. Trimming took off 2 bases at V and 3 bases at J, with 8 bases between the two ends.

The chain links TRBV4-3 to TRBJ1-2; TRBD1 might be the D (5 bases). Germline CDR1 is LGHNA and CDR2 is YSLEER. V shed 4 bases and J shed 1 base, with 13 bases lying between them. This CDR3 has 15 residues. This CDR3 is CASSLQRDLNYGYTF. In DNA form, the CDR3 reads TGCGCCAGCAGCCTACAACGGGACCTTAACTATGGCTACACCTTC.

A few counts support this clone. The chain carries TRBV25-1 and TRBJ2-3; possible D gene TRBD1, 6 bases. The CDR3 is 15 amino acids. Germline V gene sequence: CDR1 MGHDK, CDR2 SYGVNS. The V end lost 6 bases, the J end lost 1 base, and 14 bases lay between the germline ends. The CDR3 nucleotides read TGTGCCAGCAGCCTGGACAGCCTCCGCACAGATACGCAGTATTTT. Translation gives CASSLDSLRTDTQYF.

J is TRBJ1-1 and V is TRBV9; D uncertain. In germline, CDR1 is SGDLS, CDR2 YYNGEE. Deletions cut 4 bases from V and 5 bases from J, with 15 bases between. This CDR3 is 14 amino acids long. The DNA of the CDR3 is TGTGCCAGCAGCCCACAGACGGGCGGGACTGAAGCTTTCTTT. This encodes CASSPQTGGTEAFF.

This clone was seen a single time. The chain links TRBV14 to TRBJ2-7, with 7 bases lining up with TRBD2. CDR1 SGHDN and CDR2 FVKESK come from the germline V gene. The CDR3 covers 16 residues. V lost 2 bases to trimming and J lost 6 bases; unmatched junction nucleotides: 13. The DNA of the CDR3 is TGTGCCAGCAGCCAACTCCGGGGGGTTAGATCTGGCGAGCAGTACTTC. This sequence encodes CASSQLRGVRSGEQYF.

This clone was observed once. CDR3: CASSLAGGVDEQYF. In DNA, the CDR3 is TGTGCCAGCAGTTTAGCCGGGGGAGTTGACGAGCAGTACTTC. The rearrangement uses TRBV28 and TRBJ2-7; weak D call: TRBD2 (6 bases). The CDR3 runs to 14 residues. Trimming left V 2 bases short and J 5 bases short, with 13 bases between. Per germline, CDR1 MDHEN and CDR2 SYDVKM.

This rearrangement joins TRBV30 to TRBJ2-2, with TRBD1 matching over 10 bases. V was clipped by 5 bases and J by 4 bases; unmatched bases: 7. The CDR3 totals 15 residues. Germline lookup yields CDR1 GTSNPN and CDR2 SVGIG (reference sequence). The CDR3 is CAWDLGQGSTGELFF. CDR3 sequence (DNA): TGTGCCTGGGACCTGGGACAGGGGAGCACCGGGGAGCTGTTTTTT.

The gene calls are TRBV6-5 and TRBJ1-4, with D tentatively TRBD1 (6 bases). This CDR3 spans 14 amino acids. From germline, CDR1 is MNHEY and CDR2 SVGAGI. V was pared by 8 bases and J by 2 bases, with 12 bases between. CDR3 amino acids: CASETGITNEKLFF. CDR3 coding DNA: TGTGCCAGCGAAACAGGGATTACTAATGAAAAACTGTTTTTT.

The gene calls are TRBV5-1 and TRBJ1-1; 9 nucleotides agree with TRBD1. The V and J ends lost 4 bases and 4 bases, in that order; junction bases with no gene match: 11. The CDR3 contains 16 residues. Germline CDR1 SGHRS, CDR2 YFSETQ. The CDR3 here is CASSPQGQGESTEAFF. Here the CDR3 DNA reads TGCGCCAGCAGCCCCCAGGGACAGGGTGAGAGCACTGAAGCTTTCTTT.

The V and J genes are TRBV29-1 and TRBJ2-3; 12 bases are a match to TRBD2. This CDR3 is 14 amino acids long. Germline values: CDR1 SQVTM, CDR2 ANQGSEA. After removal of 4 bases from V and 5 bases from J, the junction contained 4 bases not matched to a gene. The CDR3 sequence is CSVGLAGVEDTQYF. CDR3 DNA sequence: TGCAGCGTTGGACTAGCGGGGGTAGAAGATACGCAGTATTTT.

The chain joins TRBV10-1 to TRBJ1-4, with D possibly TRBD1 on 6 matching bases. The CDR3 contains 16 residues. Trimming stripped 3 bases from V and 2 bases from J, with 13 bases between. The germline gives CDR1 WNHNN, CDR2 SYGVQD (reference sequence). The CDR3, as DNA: TGCGCCAGCAGTGAATGGGGGCTTTGCACTAATGAAAAACTGTTTTTT. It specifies CASSEWGLCTNEKLFF.

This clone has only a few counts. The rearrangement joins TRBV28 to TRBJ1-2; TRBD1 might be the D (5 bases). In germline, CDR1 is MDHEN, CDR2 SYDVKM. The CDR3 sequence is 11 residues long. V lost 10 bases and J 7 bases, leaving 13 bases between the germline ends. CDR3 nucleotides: TGTGCCACCCGACAGTACATTGGCTACACCTTC. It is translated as CATRQYIGYTF.

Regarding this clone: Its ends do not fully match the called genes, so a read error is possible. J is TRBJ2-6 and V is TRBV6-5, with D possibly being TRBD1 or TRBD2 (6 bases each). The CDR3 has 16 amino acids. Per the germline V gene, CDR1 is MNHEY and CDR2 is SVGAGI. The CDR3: CASSYSGGGGANVPTF. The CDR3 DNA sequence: TGTGCCAGCAGTTACTCCGGAGGGGGTGGGGCCAACGTCCCGACTTTC.

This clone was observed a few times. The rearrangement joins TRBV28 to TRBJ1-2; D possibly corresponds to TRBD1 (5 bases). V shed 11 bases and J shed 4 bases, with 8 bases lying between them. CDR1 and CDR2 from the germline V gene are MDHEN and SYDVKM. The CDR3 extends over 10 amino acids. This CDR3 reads CAGTVYGYTF. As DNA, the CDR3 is TGTGCCGGGACCGTCTATGGCTACACCTTC.

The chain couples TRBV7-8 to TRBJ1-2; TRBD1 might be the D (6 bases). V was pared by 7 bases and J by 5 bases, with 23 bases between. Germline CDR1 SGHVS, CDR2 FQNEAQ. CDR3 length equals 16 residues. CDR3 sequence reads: CASTPSLGQRIYGYTF. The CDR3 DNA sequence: TGTGCCAGCACCCCAAGCCTCGGACAGCGAATTTATGGCTACACCTTC.

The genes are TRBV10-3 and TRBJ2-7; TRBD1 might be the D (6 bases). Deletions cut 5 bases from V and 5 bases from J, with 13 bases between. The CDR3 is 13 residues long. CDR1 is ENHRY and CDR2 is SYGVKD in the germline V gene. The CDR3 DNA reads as TGTGCCATCAGTCCACAGGGTCCGGACGAGCAGTACTTC. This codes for CAISPQGPDEQYF.